One sample yielded the 24 T cell receptor beta chains listed below, sequenced in a study of T-cell reconstitution after alpha-beta-depleted transplantation in children. Unique molecular identifiers were used to barcode this TCRbeta library. TCRdb reprocessed the PCR reads via MiXCR and lists one record per CDR3 protein. This sample carries approximately 91,000 distinct CDR3 sequences, roughly 8% of them seen once, and the ten largest clones take roughly 6.9%. The sample was PBMCs from the stem cell graft donor, taken from the stem cell graft. The receptor set was obtained from a human donor who donated a stem cell graft to a child with congenital amegakaryocytic thrombocytopenia.

This clonotype turned up a few times. The gene calls are TRBV11-2 and TRBJ2-1; TRBD2 matches at 8 bases. The CDR3 covers 15 residues. V lost 3 bases, J lost 14 bases, and 15 bases stayed unmatched. The germline V gene has CDR1 SGHAT and CDR2 FQNNGV. CDR3 region: CASSFQAGVRTGEFF. DNA for the CDR3: TGTGCCAGCAGCTTCCAAGCGGGAGTCCGGACTGGTGAGTTCTTC.

This clonotype was counted at least ten times. V usage is TRBV20-1 and J usage is TRBJ2-2, with unresolved D. The germline V gene encodes CDR1 DFQATT and CDR2 SNEGSKA (reference sequence). V was pared by 5 bases and J by 6 bases, with 16 bases between. The CDR3 totals 14 residues. CDR3 bases: TGCAGTGCTGGACCTTTCGATTCCCCCGGGGAGCTGTTTTTT. Amino acid sequence: CSAGPFDSPGELFF.

The gene calls are TRBV7-2 and TRBJ1-5; D perhaps matches TRBD1 (5 bases). V was trimmed by 5 bases and J by 9 bases, leaving 14 bases between them. The CDR3 is 13 amino acids. The germline V gene encodes CDR1 SGHTA and CDR2 FQGNSA. The CDR3 DNA follows: TGTGCCAGCAGCCGGGACTTCGGCGCGCCCCAGCATTTT. Encoded protein: CASSRDFGAPQHF.

The sample holds many counts of this clonotype. This sequence joins TRBV12-3 or TRBV12-4 and TRBJ2-5; no definite D call. V was trimmed by 2 bases and J by 1 base, leaving 8 bases between them. The CDR3 has 14 residues. Written as DNA, the CDR3 is TGTGCCAGCAGTTTACGGCGCAGCCAAGAGACCCAGTACTTC. It is translated as CASSLRRSQETQYF.

The rearrangement links TRBV3-1 to TRBJ1-5, with D maybe TRBD1 (6 bases). The germline gives CDR1 LGHDT, CDR2 YNNKEL (reference sequence). The CDR3 loop spans 12 amino acids. Trimming cost V 11 bases and J 7 bases, with 15 bases left between them. The DNA of the CDR3 is TGTGCCTGCTCCCAAAGGGGGCAGCCCCAGCATTTT. Its protein product is CACSQRGQPQHF.

There are many counts of this clonotype. J is TRBJ1-2 and V is TRBV6-6; D gene uncertain. The CDR3 runs to 11 residues. Trimming stripped 2 bases from V and 7 bases from J, with 5 bases between. The V gene's germline CDR1 is MNHNY and CDR2 SVGAGI (reference sequence). CDR3 sequence reads: CASSYQVGYTF. The CDR3 nucleotides read TGTGCCAGCAGTTACCAGGTTGGCTACACCTTC.

This clonotype came up many times. The chain carries TRBV12-3 or TRBV12-4 and TRBJ2-7, with no clear D. Trimming left V 5 bases short and J 4 bases short, with 18 bases between. This CDR3 has 15 amino acids. The CDR3 region has the DNA TGTGCCAGCAGTCCAGACCTTGCTCGGGTTTACGAGCAGTACTTC. Translated: CASSPDLARVYEQYF.

This clonotype was seen at least ten times. The chain uses TRBV6-5 and TRBJ2-7, with TRBD1 identical over 8 bases. The V and J ends lost 0 bases and 2 bases, in that order; junction bases with no gene match: 3. This CDR3 is 15 amino acids long. Germline V gives CDR1 MNHEY, CDR2 SVGAGI. The CDR3 reads CASSYSRDRPYEQYF. CDR3 bases: TGTGCCAGCAGTTACTCAAGGGACAGGCCCTACGAGCAGTACTTC.

This clonotype has ten or more counts. This chain joins TRBV18 and TRBJ1-1; D not certain. With 0 bases removed from V and 1 base from J, the gap between germline ends came to 9 bases. The CDR3 covers 15 residues. Germline V gives CDR1 KGHSH, CDR2 LQKENI. The CDR3 sequence: CASSPPVRGNTEAFF. The CDR3 bases are TGTGCCAGCTCACCACCGGTCCGAGGGAACACTGAAGCTTTCTTT.

About this clonotype: The CDR3 carries no conserved terminal phenylalanine or tryptophan, so it likely arises from a read error. V is TRBV5-1 and J is TRBJ2-2, with 7 bases fitting TRBD1. The CDR3 totals 14 residues. The ends lost 1 base at V and 7 bases at J; junction bases unmatched: 4. CDR1 SGHRS and CDR2 YFSETQ come from the germline V gene. The CDR3: CASSLSTGVGELFL. In DNA, the CDR3 is TGCGCCAGCAGCTTGTCTACAGGGGTCGGGGAGCTGTTTTTG.

This clonotype was found a few times. The CDR3 is CASSLGMGNQPQHF. The DNA of the CDR3 is TGTGCCAGCAGCCTGGGGATGGGCAATCAGCCCCAGCATTTT. The rearrangement uses TRBV12-3 or TRBV12-4 and TRBJ1-5; no clear D. Deletions cut 6 bases from V and 2 bases from J, with 11 bases between. The CDR3 is 14 amino acids.

This clonotype is categorized as hyperexpanded. V is TRBV7-2 and J is TRBJ1-4, with D possibly TRBD1 on 5 matching bases. The germline V gene encodes CDR1 SGHTA and CDR2 FQGNSA. This CDR3 has 14 residues. Trimming stripped 1 base from V and 7 bases from J, with 10 bases between. In nucleotides, the CDR3 is TGTGCCAGCAGCTTAGGGGACGCACCTGAAAAACTGTTTTTT. This encodes CASSLGDAPEKLFF.

This clonotype was observed at least ten times. This chain uses TRBV29-1 with TRBJ2-7; TRBD1 matches 9 bases. The CDR3 is 13 residues long. Germline lookup yields CDR1 SQVTM and CDR2 ANQGSEA. V shed 6 bases and J 5 bases; nucleotides not matched to a gene: 8. In DNA, the CDR3 is TGCAGCGTCGACCCCGGGACAGGGCACGAGCAGTACTTC. It codes for CSVDPGTGHEQYF.

This clonotype has at least ten counts. The chain joins TRBV30 to TRBJ1-6; D perhaps matches TRBD1 (5 bases). Germline CDR1 GTSNPN, CDR2 SVGIG (reference sequence). Trimming took off 7 bases at V and 5 bases at J, with 15 bases between the two ends. The CDR3 is 14 amino acids. For the CDR3, the DNA is TGTGCCTACGCGAAGGGCAGGGATAATTCACCCCTCCACTTT. As protein: CAYAKGRDNSPLHF. Combining the CDR3 with reference TRBV30 and TRBJ1-6 gives the whole variable domain SQTIHQWPATLVQPVGSPLSLECTVEGTSNPNLYWYRQAAGRGLQLLFYSVGIGQISSEVPQNLSASRPQDRQFILSSKKLLLSDSGFYLCAYAKGRDNSPLHFGNGTRLTVT.

The sample holds many counts of this clonotype. This chain uses TRBV5-1 with TRBJ2-7; D possibly corresponds to TRBD1 (6 bases). Germline loops: CDR1 SGHRS, CDR2 YFSETQ. The CDR3 is made up of 14 amino acids. V lost 4 bases, J lost 5 bases, and 16 bases lay in between. The CDR3, as DNA: TGCGCCAGCAGCGATATACAGGGAAACAACGAGCAGTACTTC. Its translation is CASSDIQGNNEQYF. Using reference TRBV5-1 and TRBJ2-7 for the parts outside the CDR3, the full variable domain is KAGVTQTPRYLIKTRGQQVTLSCSPISGHRSVSWYQQTPGQGLQFLFEYFSETQRNKGNFPGRFSGRQFSNSRSEMNVSTLELGDSALYLCASSDIQGNNEQYFGPGTRLTVT.

This clonotype appeared many times. The chain has TRBV6-2 or TRBV6-3 and TRBJ1-1, with TRBD1 as a possible D gene (5 bases). Germline values: CDR1 MNHEY, CDR2 SVGEGT. CDR3 size: 15 residues. With 2 bases removed from V and 0 bases from J, the gap between germline ends came to 10 bases. The CDR3 here is CASSYRDSLNTEAFF. Here the CDR3 DNA reads TGTGCCAGCAGTTACCGTGACAGTCTGAACACTGAAGCTTTCTTT.

This clonotype turned up a few times. At one boundary the junction diverges from the germline segment, which might be a read error. V and J are TRBV5-1 and TRBJ1-3; TRBD1 matches at 7 bases. Germline V lookup: CDR1 SGHRS, CDR2 YFSETQ. This CDR3 is built from 15 residues. The CDR3 spells CASSLNRAGGNTIYF. CDR3 bases: TGCGCCAGCAGCTTGAACCGGGCAGGGGGAAACACCATATATTTC.

This clonotype was detected many times. The V call is TRBV12-3 or TRBV12-4, the J call TRBJ1-1; 7 bases agree with TRBD1. Trimming removed 9 bases from V and 3 bases from J; junction bases left unmatched: 7. The CDR3 totals 13 residues. In nucleotides, the CDR3 is TGTGCCAGTAACAGGGGCCGCGACACTGAAGCTTTCTTT. It yields the protein CASNRGRDTEAFF.

As regards this clonotype: A much more abundant neighbour one base away suggests this may be a read error. The chain couples TRBV20-1 to TRBJ1-2; D is ambiguous. Germline-derived CDR1 and CDR2 are DFQATT and SNEGSKA (reference sequence). Deletions cut 0 bases from V and 4 bases from J, with 18 bases between. The CDR3 loop spans 16 amino acids. The CDR3 sequence: CSARDPRGEGGYGYTF. DNA for the CDR3: TGCAGTGCTAGAGATCCCCGCGGGGAGGGCGGCTATGGCTACACCTTC.

This clonotype was seen many times. The CDR3 sequence is CSANPGSYEQYF. The CDR3, as DNA: TGCAGTGCTAATCCCGGATCCTACGAGCAGTACTTC. This sequence joins TRBV20-1 and TRBJ2-7; no reliable D call. The ends were cut back, 4 bases at V and 1 base at J, with 8 bases in the middle. Germline-derived CDR1 and CDR2 are DFQATT and SNEGSKA (reference sequence). The CDR3 is 12 amino acids.

This clonotype was recorded at least ten times. This chain links TRBV5-1 with TRBJ1-6, with 7 bases identical to TRBD1. V shed 1 base and J 3 bases; nucleotides not matched to a gene: 4. The germline CDR1 and CDR2 sequences are SGHRS and YFSETQ. The CDR3 sequence is 16 residues long. In nucleotides, the CDR3 is TGCGCCAGCAGCTTGACGGGACAGAACTATAATTCACCCCTCCACTTT. Protein product: CASSLTGQNYNSPLHF.

There are many counts of this clonotype. This chain connects TRBV6-1 to TRBJ1-4; D not resolved. In germline, CDR1 is MNHNS, CDR2 SASEGT. Deletions cut 3 bases from V and 7 bases from J, with 9 bases between. This CDR3 is 13 amino acids long. The chain's CDR3 is CASSDGGFEKLFF. The DNA for the CDR3 is TGTGCCAGCAGTGACGGAGGGTTTGAAAAACTGTTTTTT.

This clonotype was counted many times. The rearrangement joins TRBV6-2 or TRBV6-3 to TRBJ1-2; D may be TRBD1 (5 bases). With 5 bases removed from V and 4 bases from J, the gap between germline ends came to 17 bases. The CDR3 is 15 residues long. Germline assignment: CDR1 MNHEY and CDR2 SVGEGT. The CDR3 here is CASSDRLGGTYGYTF. The CDR3 DNA reads as TGTGCCAGCAGTGACCGCCTAGGTGGGACCTATGGCTACACCTTC.

This clonotype was seen ten or more times. The chain combines TRBV7-6 with TRBJ1-3; D remains unclear. V lost 3 bases, J lost 0 bases, and 18 bases lay in between. The CDR3 is 18 amino acids. The germline CDR1 and CDR2 sequences are SGHVS and FNYEAQ. CDR3 bases: TGTGCCAGCAGCTTCGGACCGAAACAAGGAGGCTCTGGAAACACCATATATTTT. This codes for CASSFGPKQGGSGNTIYF.